This T cell receptor (beta chain) stems from a study of T cells in Graves' hyperthyroidism and ophthalmopathy. From RNA transcripts, TCR beta CDR3 regions were amplified. A first-round RT-PCR of the TCR CDR3 used the HTBI primer set. One entry per CDR3 protein results from TCRdb running MiXCR on the multiplex PCR reads. This sample has fewer than 700,000 distinct CDR3 sequences; roughly 17% occur once, and the top ten carry roughly a sixth. The TCR originated in a woman aged 18-29 years with Graves' ophthalmopathy. Input material: blood.

In DNA, the CDR3 is TGTGCCAGCAGCGTAGGGGGGGCGCTTGGGGCCAACGTCCTGACTTTC. Translated, it gives CASSVGGALGANVLTF. The chain has TRBV9 and TRBJ2-6; D is possibly TRBD1 or TRBD2 (6 bases each). The CDR3 is made up of 16 amino acids. V lost 0 bases and J 3 bases, leaving 10 bases between the germline ends. Per germline, CDR1 SGDLS and CDR2 YYNGEE. Full variable domain (remainder filled in from reference TRBV9 and TRBJ2-6): DSGVTQTPKHLITATGQRVTLRCSPRSGDLSVYWYQQSLDQGLQFLIQYYNGEERAKGNILERFSAQQFPDLHSELNLSSLELGDSALYFCASSVGGALGANVLTFGAGSRLTVL.